This T cell receptor beta chain emerged from a study of cytomegalovirus exposure and HLA in healthy donors. Study details: HLA-typed donors contributed about 85 million unique TCRs, which were held in an early data release. Study results and limitations: The study designated about 160 TCR beta chains cytomegalovirus-associated. Prediction of most subjects' HLA-A and HLA-B alleles by TCR beta sequences was reportedly accurate.

The PCR ran on 60 Vbeta and 13 Jbeta primers. Produced via immunoSEQ multiplex PCR; TCRdb's table is partial and in-frame only. The sample yields roughly 150,000 clones, approximately 82% seen once. Regarding this clone: Its antigen remains unidentified.

The CDR3 consists of 14 residues. Germline CDR1 and CDR2: SGHRS and YFSETQ. Trimming took 1 base from V and 5 from J; bases not matched to a gene: 3. The donors comprised healthy bone marrow donors. The sequencing sample was made of PBMCs. This chain joins TRBV5-1 and TRBJ2-5, with 9 positions matching TRBD1. The receptor's source is a male donor in good health and CMV-seronegative. The CDR3 here is CASSLFGTGETQYF. CDR3 nucleotide sequence: TGCGCCAGCAGCTTGTTTGGGACAGGGGAGACCCAGTACTTC.